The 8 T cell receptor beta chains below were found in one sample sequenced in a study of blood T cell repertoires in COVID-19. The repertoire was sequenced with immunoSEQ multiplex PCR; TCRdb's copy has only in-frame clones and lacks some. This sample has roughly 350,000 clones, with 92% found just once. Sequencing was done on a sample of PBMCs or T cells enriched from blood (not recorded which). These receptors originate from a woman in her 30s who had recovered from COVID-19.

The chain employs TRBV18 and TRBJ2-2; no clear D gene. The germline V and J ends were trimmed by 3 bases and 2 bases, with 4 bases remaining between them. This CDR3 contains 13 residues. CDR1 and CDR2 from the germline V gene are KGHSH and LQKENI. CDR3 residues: CASSPPNTGELFF. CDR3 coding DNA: TGTGCCAGCTCACCTCCTAACACCGGGGAGCTGTTTTTT.

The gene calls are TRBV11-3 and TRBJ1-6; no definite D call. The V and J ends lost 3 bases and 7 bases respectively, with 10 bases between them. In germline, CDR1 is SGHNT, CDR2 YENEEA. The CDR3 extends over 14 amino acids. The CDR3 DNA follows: TGTGCCAGCAGCTTCGCGGGAGAGAATTCACCCCTCCACTTT. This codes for CASSFAGENSPLHF.

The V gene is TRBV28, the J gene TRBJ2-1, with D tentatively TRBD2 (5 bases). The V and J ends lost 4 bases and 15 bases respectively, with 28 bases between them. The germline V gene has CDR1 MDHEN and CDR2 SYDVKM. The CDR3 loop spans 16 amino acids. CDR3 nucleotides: TGTGCCAGCAGTTCTTTAGGAGCGGACGACCGGCTCATTCCGTTCTTC. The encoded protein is CASSSLGADDRLIPFF.

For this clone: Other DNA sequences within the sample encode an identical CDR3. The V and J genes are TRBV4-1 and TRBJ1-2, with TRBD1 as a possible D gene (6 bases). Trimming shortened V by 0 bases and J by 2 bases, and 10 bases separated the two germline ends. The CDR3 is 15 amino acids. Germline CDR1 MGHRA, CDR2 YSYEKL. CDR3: CASSQDRGSNYGYTF. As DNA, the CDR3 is TGCGCCAGCAGCCAAGACAGGGGATCGAACTATGGCTACACCTTC.

The CDR3 is CASSLEGNYGYTF. DNA for the CDR3: TGTGCCAGCAGCTTAGAGGGGAACTATGGCTACACCTTC. The chain couples TRBV7-9 to TRBJ1-2, with D tentatively TRBD1 (5 bases). CDR1 is SEHNR and CDR2 is FQNEAQ in the germline V gene (reference sequence). Trimming took 1 base from V and 2 from J, leaving 5 bases between them. The CDR3 is 13 residues long.

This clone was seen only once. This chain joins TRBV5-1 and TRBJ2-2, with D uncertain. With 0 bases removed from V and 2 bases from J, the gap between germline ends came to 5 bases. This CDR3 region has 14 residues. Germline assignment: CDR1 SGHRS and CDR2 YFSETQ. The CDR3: CASSLASNTGELFF. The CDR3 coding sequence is TGCGCCAGCAGCTTGGCTAGTAACACCGGGGAGCTGTTTTTT.

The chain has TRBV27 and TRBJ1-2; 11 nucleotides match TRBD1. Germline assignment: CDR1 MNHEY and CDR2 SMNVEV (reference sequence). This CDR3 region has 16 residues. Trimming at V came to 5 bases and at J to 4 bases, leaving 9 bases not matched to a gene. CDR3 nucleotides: TGTGCCAGCAGTCACGGACAGGGGGCGCGGGGCTATGGCTACACCTTC. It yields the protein CASSHGQGARGYGYTF.

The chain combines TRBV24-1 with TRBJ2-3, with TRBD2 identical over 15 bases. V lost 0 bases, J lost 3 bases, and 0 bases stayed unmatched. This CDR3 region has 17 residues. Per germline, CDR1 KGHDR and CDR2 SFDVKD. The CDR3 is CATSDLGTSGRTDTQYF. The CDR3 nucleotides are TGTGCCACCAGTGATTTGGGGACTAGCGGGAGGACAGATACGCAGTATTTT.